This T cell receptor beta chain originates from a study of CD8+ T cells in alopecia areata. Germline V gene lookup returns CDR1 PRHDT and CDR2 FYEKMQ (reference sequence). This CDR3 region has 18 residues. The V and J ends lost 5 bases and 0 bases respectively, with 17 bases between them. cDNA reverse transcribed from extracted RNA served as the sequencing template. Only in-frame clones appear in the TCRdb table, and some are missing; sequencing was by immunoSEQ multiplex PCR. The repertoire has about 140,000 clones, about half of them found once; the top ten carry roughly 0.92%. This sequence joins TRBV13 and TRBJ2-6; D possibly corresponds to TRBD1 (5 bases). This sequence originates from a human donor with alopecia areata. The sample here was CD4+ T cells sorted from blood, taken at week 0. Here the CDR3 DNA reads TGTGCCAGCAGCGCCAGACAGAAGATAAGCTCTGGGGCCAACGTCCTGACTTTC. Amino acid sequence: CASSARQKISSGANVLTF.